This TCR beta chain was captured in a study of shared clonotypes between healthy human individuals. Repertoires were generated with immunoSEQ multiplex PCR, while TCRdb's copy carries only in-frame clones and drops some. The sample lists some 2.4 million clones, more than 85% occurring once. Per the germline V gene, CDR1 is SGDLS and CDR2 is YYNGEE. The V and J ends lost 4 bases and 3 bases, in that order; junction bases with no gene match: 2. The CDR3 totals 16 residues. Comments on this clone: At the DNA level, this CDR3 is encoded by other sequences in the same sample as well.

Material for sequencing was naive CD4+ T cells from PBMCs. The subset here: CD45RA+ positively selected. The clonotype originates from a young man in good health. Some clones in this sample may be carry-over from other donors' samples. This sequence joins TRBV9 and TRBJ2-2; 14 bases are a match to TRBD2. This chain's CDR3 is CASSRGLAGDTGELFF. The CDR3 nucleotides are TGTGCCAGCAGCCGGGGACTAGCGGGAGACACCGGGGAGCTGTTTTTT.